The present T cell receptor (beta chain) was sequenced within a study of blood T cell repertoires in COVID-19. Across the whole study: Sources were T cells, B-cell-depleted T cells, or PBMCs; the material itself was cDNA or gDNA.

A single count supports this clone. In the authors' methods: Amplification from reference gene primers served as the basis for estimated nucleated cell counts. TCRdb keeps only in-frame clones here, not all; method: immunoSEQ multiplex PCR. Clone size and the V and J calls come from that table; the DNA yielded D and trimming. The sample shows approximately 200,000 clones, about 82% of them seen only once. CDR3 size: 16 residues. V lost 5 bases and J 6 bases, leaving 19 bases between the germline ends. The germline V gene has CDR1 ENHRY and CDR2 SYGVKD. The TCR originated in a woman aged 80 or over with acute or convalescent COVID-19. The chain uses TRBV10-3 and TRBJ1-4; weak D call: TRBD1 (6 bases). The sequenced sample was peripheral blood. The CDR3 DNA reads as TGTGCCATCAGTCCATCCACAGGGAGAGGGGATGAAAAACTGTTTTTT. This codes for CAISPSTGRGDEKLFF.